This TCR beta chain appears in the sequencing data of a study of vaccination effects on CD4 cells after COVID-19. With regard to this clone: Antigen specificity is unknown.

The protocol was immunoSEQ multiplex PCR, while the TCRdb copy is restricted to in-frame clones and leaves out a portion. The table includes about 38,000 clones, 82% detected once. This CDR3 is 16 amino acids long. Trimming at V came to 5 bases and at J to 5 bases, leaving 6 bases not matched to a gene. CDR1 is SGHAT and CDR2 is FQNNGV in the germline V gene. An approximately ten-day culture period preceded the isolation of CD4+ T cells. The sample in question was CD4+ T cells from PBMCs cultured without peptide, obtained before COVID-19 vaccination. The TCR originated in a human donor who received a COVID-19 vaccine. This sequence joins TRBV11-2 and TRBJ2-2; TRBD2 matches 12 bases. CDR3 in amino acids: CASSRPSGGATGELFF. The CDR3 DNA reads TGTGCCAGCAGCCGACCTAGCGGGGGGGCAACCGGGGAGCTGTTTTTT.